The 2 T cell receptor beta chains below all came from one sample that was sequenced in a study of blood T cell repertoires in COVID-19. The protocol was immunoSEQ multiplex PCR, while the TCRdb copy is restricted to in-frame clones and leaves out a portion. The data show 150,000 to 200,000 clones, with roughly nine tenths seen just once and more than 3% held by the top ten. The sequencing sample was made of peripheral blood. Every receptor here comes from a man aged 70 or older with acute or convalescent COVID-19.

This clone was seen a single time. The chain links TRBV5-1 to TRBJ2-5; 13 nucleotides line up with TRBD2. The ends lost 0 bases at V and 5 bases at J; junction bases unmatched: 1. CDR1 is SGHRS and CDR2 is YFSETQ in the germline V gene. This CDR3 contains 15 residues. This chain's CDR3 is CASSLGTSGSETQYF. Written as DNA, the CDR3 is TGCGCCAGCAGCTTGGGGACTAGCGGGAGTGAGACCCAGTACTTC.

The chain joins TRBV6-1 to TRBJ1-5, with D possibly matching TRBD1 (5 bases). The CDR3 length is 15 residues. V gave up 3 bases and J gave up 1 base, with 10 bases separating them. CDR1 is MNHNS, CDR2 SASEGT, per germline. For the CDR3, the DNA is TGTGCCAGCAGTGAGGGGGGGTACAGCAATCAGCCCCAGCATTTT. Translation gives CASSEGGYSNQPQHF.